This T cell receptor beta chain stems from a study of blood T cell repertoires in COVID-19. Study-level information: Sites across the United States, Italy and Spain contributed samples from acute and convalescent COVID-19. Sources were T cells, B-cell-depleted T cells, or PBMCs; the material itself was cDNA or gDNA.

CDR3 length equals 18 residues. Germline V gene sequence: CDR1 MNHNS, CDR2 SASEGT. The V end lost 1 base, the J end lost 0 bases, and 19 bases lay between the germline ends. Seattle's cohort entered during active infection and was followed longitudinally. In the original workflow: Amplified reference gene primers provided the basis for estimating nucleated cell counts. Here immunoSEQ multiplex PCR was the method, and the copy in TCRdb shows in-frame clones only, minus some. V, J and clone size were drawn from that table, and D and trimming were deduced from the DNA. Of tens of thousands of clones in the sample, roughly 83% were seen once.

This chain uses TRBV6-1 with TRBJ2-7; possible D gene TRBD2, 6 bases. Sequenced: peripheral blood. The clonotype comes from a man aged 30 to 45 with COVID-19, enrolled during active disease. The CDR3 nucleotides read TGTGCCAGCAGTGAAGAGTGGCAAGCGGGCCCCGTCTCCTACGAGCAGTACTTC. Its translation: CASSEEWQAGPVSYEQYF.